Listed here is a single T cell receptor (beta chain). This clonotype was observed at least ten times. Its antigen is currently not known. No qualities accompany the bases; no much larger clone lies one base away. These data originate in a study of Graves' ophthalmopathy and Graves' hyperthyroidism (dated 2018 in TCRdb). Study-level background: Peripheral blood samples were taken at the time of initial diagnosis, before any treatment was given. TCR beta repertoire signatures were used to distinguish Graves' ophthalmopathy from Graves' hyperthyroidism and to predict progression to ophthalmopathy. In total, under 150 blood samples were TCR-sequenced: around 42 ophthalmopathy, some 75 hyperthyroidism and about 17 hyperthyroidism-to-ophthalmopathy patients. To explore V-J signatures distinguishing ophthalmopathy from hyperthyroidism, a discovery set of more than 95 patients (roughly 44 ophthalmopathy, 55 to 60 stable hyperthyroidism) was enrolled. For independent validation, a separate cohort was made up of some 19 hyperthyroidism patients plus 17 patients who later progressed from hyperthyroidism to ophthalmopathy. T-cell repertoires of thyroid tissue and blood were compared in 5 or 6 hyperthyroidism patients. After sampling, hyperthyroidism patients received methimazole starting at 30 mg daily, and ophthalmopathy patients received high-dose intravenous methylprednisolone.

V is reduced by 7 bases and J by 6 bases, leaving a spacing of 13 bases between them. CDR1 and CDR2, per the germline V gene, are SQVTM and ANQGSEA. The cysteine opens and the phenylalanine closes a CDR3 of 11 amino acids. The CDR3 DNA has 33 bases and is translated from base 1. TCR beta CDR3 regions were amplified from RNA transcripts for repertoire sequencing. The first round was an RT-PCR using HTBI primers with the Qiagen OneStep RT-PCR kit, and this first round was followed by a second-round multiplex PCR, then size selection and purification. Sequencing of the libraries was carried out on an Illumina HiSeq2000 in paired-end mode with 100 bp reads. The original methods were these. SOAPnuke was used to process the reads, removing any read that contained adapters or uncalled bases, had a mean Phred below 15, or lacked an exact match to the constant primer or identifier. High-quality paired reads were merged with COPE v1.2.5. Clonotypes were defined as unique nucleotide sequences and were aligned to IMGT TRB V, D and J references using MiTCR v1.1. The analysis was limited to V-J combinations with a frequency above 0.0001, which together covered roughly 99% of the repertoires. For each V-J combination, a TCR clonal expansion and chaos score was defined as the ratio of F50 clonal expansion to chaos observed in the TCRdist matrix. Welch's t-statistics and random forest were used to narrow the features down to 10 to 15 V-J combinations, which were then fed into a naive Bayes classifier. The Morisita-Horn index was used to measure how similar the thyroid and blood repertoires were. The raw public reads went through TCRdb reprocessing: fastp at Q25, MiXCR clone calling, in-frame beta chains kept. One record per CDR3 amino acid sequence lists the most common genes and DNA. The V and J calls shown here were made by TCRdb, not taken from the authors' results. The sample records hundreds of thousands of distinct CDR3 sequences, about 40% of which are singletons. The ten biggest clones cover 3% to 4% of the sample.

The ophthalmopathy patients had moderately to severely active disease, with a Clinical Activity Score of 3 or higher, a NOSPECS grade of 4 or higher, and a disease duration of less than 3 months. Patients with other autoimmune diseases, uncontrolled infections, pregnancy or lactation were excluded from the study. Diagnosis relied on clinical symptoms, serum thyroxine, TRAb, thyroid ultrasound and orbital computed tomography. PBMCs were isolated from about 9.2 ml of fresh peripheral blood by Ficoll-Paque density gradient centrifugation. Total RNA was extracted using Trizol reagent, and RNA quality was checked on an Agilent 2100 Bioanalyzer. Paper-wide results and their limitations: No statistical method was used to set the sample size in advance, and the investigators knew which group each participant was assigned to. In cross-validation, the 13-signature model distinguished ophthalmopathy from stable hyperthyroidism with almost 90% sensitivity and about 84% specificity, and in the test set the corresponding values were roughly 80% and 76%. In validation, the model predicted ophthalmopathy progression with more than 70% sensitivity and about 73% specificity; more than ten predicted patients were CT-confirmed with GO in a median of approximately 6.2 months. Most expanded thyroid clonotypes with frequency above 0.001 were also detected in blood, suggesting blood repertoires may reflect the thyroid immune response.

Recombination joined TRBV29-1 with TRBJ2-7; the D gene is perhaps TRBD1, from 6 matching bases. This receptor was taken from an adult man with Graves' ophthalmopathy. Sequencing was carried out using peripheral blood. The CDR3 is CSGIQGSEQYF. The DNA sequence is TGCAGCGGAATACAGGGTTCCGAGCAGTACTTC.